The present T cell receptor beta chain was sequenced within a study of shared clonotypes between healthy human individuals. The germline gives CDR1 MNHEY, CDR2 SMNVEV (reference sequence). This CDR3 region has 13 residues. The germline V and J ends were trimmed by 3 bases and 8 bases, with 13 bases remaining between them. Assay: immunoSEQ multiplex PCR; the TCRdb copy retains only in-frame clones and omits some. This table holds about 1,900,000 clones, about 95% found once. CD8 cells classed as naive were CD45RO-negative and positively selected for CCR7, excluding terminally differentiated effector memory CD45RA+ cells.

V gene TRBV27 combines with J gene TRBJ1-2; D is possibly TRBD1 (6 bases). Specimen: naive CD8+ T cells sorted from blood. The origin of this receptor is a young man in good health. The CDR3 nucleotides are TGTGCCAGCAGTTTGCAGGGGCTCGAGGGCTACACCTTC. Translation: CASSLQGLEGYTF.